Following are 27 T cell receptor beta chains from one sample sequenced in a study of T cell clonality in common variable immunodeficiency. Findings and caveats of the study: Reportedly, TCR beta sequences from common variable immunodeficiency showed fewer deletions and N-nucleotide insertions.

These receptors lack a known antigen. The protocol was immunoSEQ multiplex PCR, while the TCRdb copy is restricted to in-frame clones and leaves out a portion. The sample contains about 19,000 clones, none of them singletons. Input material: peripheral blood mononuclear cells. The receptors were sampled from a human donor with common variable immunodeficiency.

Ten or more counts support this clone. The read ends 3 residues early relative to the CDR3; the germline J gene fills the gap. The chain combines TRBV5-1 with TRBJ2-6, with TRBD1 as a possible D gene (6 bases). This CDR3 has 15 amino acids. V was shortened by 1 base and J by 4 bases, with 9 bases between the two germline ends. Germline-derived CDR1 and CDR2 are SGHRS and YFSETQ. The CDR3 loop is CASSLQGFGANVLTF. The CDR3 DNA, read in part, is TGCGCCAGCAGCTTGCAGGGGTTCGGGGCCAACGTC.

This clone was counted ten times or more. The observed sequence ends 3 residues before the CDR3 terminus, with the missing tail filled in from the germline J gene. The chain is built from TRBV29-1 and TRBJ2-1, with 10 bases lining up with TRBD2. This CDR3 contains 14 residues. Per the germline V gene, CDR1 is SQVTM and CDR2 is ANQGSEA. V shed 4 bases and J 7 bases; nucleotides not matched to a gene: 7. CDR3 loop: CSVVPSGRENEQFF. CDR3 DNA (partial): TGCAGCGTTGTGCCTAGCGGGAGAGAGAATGAG.

At least ten counts were recorded for this clone. Coverage ceases 3 residues before the CDR3 finishes, and the germline J gene fills in the end. The chain combines TRBV6-2 or TRBV6-3 with TRBJ1-1; D remains unclear. Trimming cost V 0 bases and J 1 base, with 12 bases left between them. The germline CDR1 and CDR2 sequences are MNHEY and SVGEGT. The CDR3 has 16 amino acids. The CDR3 region is CASSYSSVTSNTEAFF. The sequenced part of the CDR3 DNA is TGTGCCAGCAGTTACTCGAGCGTCACCTCGAACACTGAA.

This clone appeared many times. Coverage ceases 3 residues before the CDR3 finishes, and the germline J gene fills in the end. The sample has other DNA sequences that encode this CDR3 too. The rearrangement joins TRBV7-9 to TRBJ1-2, with 7 bases aligning to TRBD1. Germline V gene data show CDR1 as SEHNR and CDR2 as FQNEAQ (reference sequence). This CDR3 comprises 14 residues. The CDR3 loop reads CASSLGRGQAGYTF. The covered CDR3 bases are TGTGCCAGCAGCTTAGGAAGGGGGCAGGCGGGC.

This clone was counted only a few times. The CDR3 loop is CASSLEIKLAGGQETQYF. Incomplete CDR3 DNA: TGTGCCAGCAGCTTAGAAATAAAACTAGCGGGGGGGCAAGAGACC. The chain couples TRBV13 to TRBJ2-5; 13 nucleotides line up with TRBD2. Read sequence stops 3 residues before the CDR3 end, and the germline J gene provides the missing end. V was clipped by 1 base and J by 2 bases; unmatched bases: 7. This CDR3 is built from 18 residues. Germline lookup yields CDR1 PRHDT and CDR2 FYEKMQ (reference sequence).

Partial CDR3 DNA: TGCAGTGCCTCAGAGAACACCCTGAACACTGAA. This encodes CSASENTLNTE. The full-length CDR3 reads as CSASENTLNTEAFF. V usage is TRBV20-1 and J usage is TRBJ1-1; the D is unclear. The CDR3 end falls 3 residues outside the read, so it is completed with the germline J gene. CDR1 and CDR2 from the germline V gene are DFQATT and SNEGSKA (reference sequence). V dropped 6 bases and J dropped 0 bases, with 14 bases sitting between them. This CDR3 has 14 amino acids.

This clone was detected only a few times. The sequenced fragment ends 3 residues before the CDR3 boundary, so the rest is inferred from the germline J gene. J is TRBJ2-7 and V is TRBV6-4; no reliable D call. From germline, CDR1 is MRHNA and CDR2 SNTAGT. The CDR3 length is 13 residues. The V end was cut by 0 bases, the J end by 5 bases, with 8 bases between. CDR3 DNA, as far as it was read: TGTGCCAGCAGTGACTCCGGGTTTAACGAG. Translated: CASSDSGFNE. The whole CDR3 sequence is CASSDSGFNEQYF.

This clone was seen many times. The CDR3 end falls 3 residues outside the read, so it is completed with the germline J gene. The V call is TRBV30, the J call TRBJ2-1; D not resolved. V lost 0 bases and J 8 bases, leaving 11 bases between the germline ends. The CDR3 runs to 13 residues. CDR1 is GTSNPN and CDR2 is SVGIG in the germline V gene (reference sequence). Here the CDR3 reads CAWSVRPGHEQFF. The part of the CDR3 DNA that was read is TGTGCCTGGAGTGTACGTCCAGGTCATGAG.

This clone was recorded a few times. The read ends 3 residues before the CDR3 terminus; that terminus is restored from the germline J gene. The chain couples TRBV7-2 to TRBJ1-1, with D unresolved. Trimming stripped 5 bases from V and 0 bases from J, with 13 bases between. The CDR3 has 15 residues. Germline V CDR1 and CDR2: SGHTA, FQGNSA. The sequenced part of the CDR3 DNA is TGTGCCAGCAGCCCATCAACAGAACTGAACACTGAA. Translating it yields CASSPSTELNTE. The full CDR3 protein is CASSPSTELNTEAFF.

This clone has ten or more counts. The read ends 3 residues early relative to the CDR3; the germline J gene fills the gap. V is TRBV5-1 and J is TRBJ2-3, with 13 bases aligning to TRBD2. In germline, CDR1 is SGHRS, CDR2 YFSETQ. V shed 4 bases and J 2 bases; nucleotides not matched to a gene: 4. The CDR3 consists of 16 residues. The CDR3 loop is CASSEGLAGPTDTQYF. The covered CDR3 bases are TGCGCCAGCAGCGAGGGACTAGCGGGACCCACAGATACG. The full variable domain, its missing parts supplied by reference TRBV5-1 and TRBJ2-3, is KAGVTQTPRYLIKTRGQQVTLSCSPISGHRSVSWYQQTPGQGLQFLFEYFSETQRNKGNFPGRFSGRQFSNSRSEMNVSTLELGDSALYLCASSEGLAGPTDTQYFGPGTRLTVL.

This clone was observed a handful of times. The read ends 3 residues shy of where the CDR3 ends; the end is completed using the germline J gene. The chain employs TRBV20-1 and TRBJ1-1; D is ambiguous. V lost 1 base to trimming and J lost 2 bases, with 14 bases between them. Germline loops: CDR1 DFQATT, CDR2 SNEGSKA (reference sequence). This CDR3 has 15 amino acids. CDR3 bases read: TGCAGTGCTAGAGTAGTCACCGCCTTAAACACTGAA. Protein: CSARVVTALNTE. The CDR3 as a whole reads CSARVVTALNTEAFF.

The sample holds many counts of this clone. The read ends 3 residues before the CDR3 terminus; that terminus is restored from the germline J gene. J is TRBJ2-1 and V is TRBV7-2; possibly TRBD1 for D (6 bases). CDR1 and CDR2 (germline): SGHTA, FQGNSA. Trimming took off 5 bases at V and 3 bases at J, with 8 bases between the two ends. This CDR3 contains 13 residues. CDR3 sequence reads: CASSQDSYNEQFF. CDR3 DNA, as far as it was read: TGTGCCAGCAGCCAGGACAGCTACAATGAG.

This clone was recorded a few times. The CDR3 end falls 3 residues outside the read, so it is completed with the germline J gene. The V call is TRBV5-1, the J call TRBJ2-1, with D unresolved. Trimming took off 6 bases at V and 6 bases at J, with 13 bases between the two ends. The CDR3 is 13 amino acids. The germline V gene has CDR1 SGHRS and CDR2 YFSETQ. The covered CDR3 bases are TGCGCCAGCACCCACGACCTAGGCAATGAG. Translated, it gives CASTHDLGNE. The full CDR3 is CASTHDLGNEQFF.

By frequency in the sample, this clone is medium-sized. The read falls 3 residues short of the CDR3 end, and the missing part is taken from the germline J gene. The rearrangement uses TRBV4-1 and TRBJ2-7; 9 positions match TRBD1. Trimming at V came to 4 bases and at J to 5 bases, leaving 3 bases not matched to a gene. From germline, CDR1 is MGHRA and CDR2 YSYEKL. There are 13 residues in the CDR3. The CDR3 sequence is CASSPGTGNEQYF. Incomplete CDR3 DNA: TGCGCCAGCAGCCCCGGGACAGGGAACGAG.

This clone was picked up a small number of times. Read data end 3 residues before the CDR3 end; the end is taken from the germline J gene. This sequence joins TRBV18 and TRBJ2-5; tentatively, D is TRBD2 (6 bases). Germline lookup yields CDR1 KGHSH and CDR2 LQKENI. The length of the CDR3 is 15 residues. V lost 5 bases to trimming and J lost 5 bases, with 18 bases between them. CDR3 loop: CASSESGRAGETQYF. The CDR3 DNA, read in part, is TGTGCCAGCTCAGAGAGCGGACGGGCGGGGGAGACC.

This clone came up a few times. The read ends 3 residues early relative to the CDR3; the germline J gene fills the gap. J is TRBJ1-1 and V is TRBV19; 8 bases are a match to TRBD1. The trim removed 3 bases at V and 2 bases at J, leaving 2 bases unmatched. The CDR3 totals 14 residues. Germline assignment: CDR1 LNHDA and CDR2 SQIVND (reference sequence). The CDR3 here is CASSMAGGNTEAFF. The part of the CDR3 DNA that was read is TGTGCCAGTAGTATGGCAGGGGGCAACACTGAA.

With regard to this clone: The read gets to within 3 residues of the CDR3 end, and the germline J gene fills in the rest. This chain uses TRBV2 with TRBJ2-7, with TRBD2 identical over 7 bases. Germline values: CDR1 SNHLY, CDR2 FYNNEI. V was clipped by 6 bases and J by 5 bases; unmatched bases: 4. This CDR3 comprises 12 residues. The CDR3 loop reads CASRGGGDEQYF. The covered CDR3 bases are TGTGCCAGCAGGGGCGGGGGAGACGAG.

This clone showed up many times. The read terminates 3 residues ahead of where the CDR3 ends, so the germline J gene completes it. The chain recombines TRBV7-2 with TRBJ1-1; no definite D call. Germline V CDR1 and CDR2: SGHTA, FQGNSA. The ends were cut back, 5 bases at V and 2 bases at J, with 9 bases in the middle. The CDR3 is 13 residues long. CDR3 bases read: TGTGCCAGCAGCGCCGGACTTAACACTGAA. It is translated as CASSAGLNTE. In full, the CDR3 reads CASSAGLNTEAFF.

This clone is classed as large (0.1 to 1%). Read sequence stops 3 residues before the CDR3 end, and the germline J gene provides the missing end. This rearrangement joins TRBV30 to TRBJ2-1; TRBD1 aligns across 7 bases. From germline, CDR1 is GTSNPN and CDR2 SVGIG (reference sequence). V lost 7 bases, J lost 2 bases, and 5 bases stayed unmatched. The CDR3 contains 13 residues. Partial CDR3 DNA: TGTGCCTTCATGGGACAGACCTACAATGAG. As protein: CAFMGQTYNE. The CDR3 in its entirety is CAFMGQTYNEQFF. Combining the CDR3 with reference TRBV30 and TRBJ2-1 gives the whole variable domain SQTIHQWPATLVQPVGSPLSLECTVEGTSNPNLYWYRQAAGRGLQLLFYSVGIGQISSEVPQNLSASRPQDRQFILSSKKLLLSDSGFYLCAFMGQTYNEQFFGPGTRLTVL.

This clone appeared many times. The missing CDR3 end, 3 residues past where the read stops, is filled in from the germline J gene. The chain combines TRBV7-2 with TRBJ2-2; D unresolved. V lost 3 bases, J lost 1 base, and 6 bases lay in between. The CDR3 is 14 amino acids. Germline V gene sequence: CDR1 SGHTA, CDR2 FQGNSA. CDR3 loop: CASSFAKNTGELFF. The sequenced part of the CDR3 DNA is TGTGCCAGCAGCTTCGCTAAGAACACCGGGGAG.

For this clone: The read halts 3 residues ahead of the CDR3 end, with the missing end drawn from the germline J gene. The rearrangement joins TRBV5-1 to TRBJ2-1; D call uncertain. Germline loops: CDR1 SGHRS, CDR2 YFSETQ. This CDR3 is 12 amino acids long. V was clipped by 3 bases and J by 6 bases, with 7 bases between them. The sequenced part of the CDR3 DNA is TGCGCCAGCAGCTATTCTACCAATGAG. Protein: CASSYSTNE. The CDR3 as a whole reads CASSYSTNEQFF.

Points on this clone: The read halts 3 residues ahead of the CDR3 end, with the missing end drawn from the germline J gene. The chain carries TRBV20-1 and TRBJ2-5, with D tentatively TRBD1 (7 bases). CDR3 length: 16 amino acids. The V end lost 0 bases, the J end lost 1 base, and 15 bases lay between the germline ends. Germline CDR1 is DFQATT and CDR2 is SNEGSKA (reference sequence). The chain's CDR3 is CSAREGRTGFQETQYF. CDR3 DNA (partial): TGCAGTGCTAGAGAAGGGAGGACAGGCTTCCAAGAGACC.

This clone was seen a few times. The CDR3 end falls 3 residues outside the read, so it is completed with the germline J gene. The V gene is TRBV19, the J gene TRBJ2-1; D gene unclear. CDR1 and CDR2 (germline): LNHDA, SQIVND (reference sequence). The CDR3 is 13 residues long. V gave up 0 bases and J gave up 4 bases, with 4 bases separating them. The CDR3 DNA, read in part, is TGTGCCAGTAGTATAGACGGGTACAATGAG. It codes for CASSIDGYNE. The whole CDR3 protein reads CASSIDGYNEQFF.

This clone has just a few counts. The missing CDR3 end, 3 residues past where the read stops, is filled in from the germline J gene. Other nucleotide sequences from this sample produce the same CDR3. The rearrangement joins TRBV19 to TRBJ1-1; the D gene is possibly TRBD1 (6 bases). The CDR3 loop spans 18 amino acids. CDR1 is LNHDA and CDR2 is SQIVND in the germline V gene (reference sequence). V dropped 8 bases and J dropped 1 base, with 26 bases sitting between them. The CDR3 is CASSPKGTRDGRNTEAFF. The part of the CDR3 DNA that was read is TGTGCCAGTTCCCCAAAGGGGACACGAGACGGGCGGAACACTGAA.

CDR3 DNA (partial): TGTGCCAGCAGCTGGACAGGGATGAACACTGAA. Translated: CASSWTGMNTE. Given in full, the CDR3 is CASSWTGMNTEAFF. The chain is built from TRBV7-9 and TRBJ1-1, with 8 positions matching TRBD1. Coverage ceases 3 residues before the CDR3 finishes, and the germline J gene fills in the end. Per germline, CDR1 SEHNR and CDR2 FQNEAQ (reference sequence). Germline trimming cut 4 bases from V and 0 bases from J; bases unmatched to any gene: 1. This CDR3 region has 14 residues.

In its sample, this clone ranks as medium-sized (0.01 to 0.1%). The observed sequence ends 3 residues before the CDR3 terminus, with the missing tail filled in from the germline J gene. V usage is TRBV14 and J usage is TRBJ1-2; D ambiguous. V lost 1 base and J 6 bases, leaving 18 bases between the germline ends. The CDR3 covers 16 residues. The germline CDR1 and CDR2 sequences are SGHDN and FVKESK. The CDR3 protein is CASSQVFTLTNDGYTF. CDR3 bases read: TGTGCCAGCAGCCAAGTTTTCACACTCACTAATGATGGC. The whole variable domain, filled in from reference TRBV14 and TRBJ1-2, reads EAGVTQFPSHSVIEKGQTVTLRCDPISGHDNLYWYRRVMGKEIKFLLHFVKESKQDESGMPNNRFLAERTGGTYSTLKVQPAELEDSGVYFCASSQVFTLTNDGYTFGSGTRLTVV.

This clone has just a few counts. The CDR3 extends 3 residues past the end of the read, so its final part is completed from the germline J gene. This chain uses TRBV6-2 or TRBV6-3 with TRBJ2-7, with TRBD2 matching 12 bases. This CDR3 is built from 15 residues. The V gene's germline CDR1 is MNHEY and CDR2 SVGEGT. The V gene end was trimmed by 6 bases and the J gene end by 0 bases; junction bases not matched to a gene: 3. CDR3 residues: CASSRLAGDSYEQYF. The sequenced part of the CDR3 DNA is TGTGCCAGCAGCAGACTAGCGGGAGACTCCTACGAG.